These 19 T cell receptor beta chains originate from one sample sequenced in a study of T cells in Graves' hyperthyroidism and ophthalmopathy. Amplification targeted TCR beta CDR3 regions from RNA transcripts. The HTBI primer set was used in a first-round RT-PCR of the TCR CDR3. Via MiXCR, TCRdb re-called the multiplex PCR reads, giving one row per CDR3 protein. The sample contains 500,000 to 600,000 distinct CDR3 sequences, about a sixth of which appear only once. Sequenced input: blood. The receptors stem from a young woman with Graves' hyperthyroidism.

The rearrangement links TRBV29-1 to TRBJ2-3, with D perhaps TRBD1 (6 bases). The germline V gene encodes CDR1 SQVTM and CDR2 ANQGSEA. The CDR3 consists of 13 residues. Trimming left V 8 bases short and J 1 base short, with 13 bases between. The CDR3 is CSSRRGGTDTQYF. The CDR3 DNA is TGCAGCTCCCGCAGGGGAGGCACAGATACGCAGTATTTT.

At least ten counts were recorded for this clonotype. The chain recombines TRBV27 with TRBJ1-3; D call uncertain. CDR3 length equals 14 residues. V dropped 6 bases and J dropped 0 bases, with 9 bases sitting between them. Germline V gene sequence: CDR1 MNHEY, CDR2 SMNVEV (reference sequence). CDR3 amino acids: CASRQTYSGNTIYF. The CDR3 nucleotides are TGTGCCAGCAGACAGACATACTCTGGAAACACCATATATTTT.

This clonotype was seen more than once but under ten times. The chain has TRBV5-1 and TRBJ1-2, with 9 bases identical to TRBD1. The CDR3 is made up of 13 amino acids. Unmatched junction bases numbered 6, after V lost 4 bases and J lost 8 bases. CDR1 is SGHRS and CDR2 is YFSETQ in the germline V gene. The CDR3 DNA reads as TGCGCCAGCAGCATCGGACAGGGGTTGGGCTACACCTTC. Translated, it gives CASSIGQGLGYTF. Together with reference TRBV5-1 and TRBJ1-2, the CDR3 gives the full variable domain: KAGVTQTPRYLIKTRGQQVTLSCSPISGHRSVSWYQQTPGQGLQFLFEYFSETQRNKGNFPGRFSGRQFSNSRSEMNVSTLELGDSALYLCASSIGQGLGYTFGSGTRLTVV.

This clonotype appeared many times. The chain employs TRBV20-1 and TRBJ2-7; no reliable D call. This CDR3 region has 12 residues. The germline V and J ends were trimmed by 3 bases and 0 bases, with 6 bases remaining between them. The germline gives CDR1 DFQATT, CDR2 SNEGSKA (reference sequence). In nucleotides, the CDR3 is TGCAGTGCTAGTATACCCTCCTACGAGCAGTACTTC. The encoded protein is CSASIPSYEQYF.

This clonotype appeared many times. This chain links TRBV2 with TRBJ2-3, with 8 bases that match TRBD2. Trimming took 5 bases from V and 2 from J; bases not matched to a gene: 9. The CDR3 is made up of 16 amino acids. Germline values: CDR1 SNHLY, CDR2 FYNNEI. This chain's CDR3 is CASSRPRGGDTDTQYF. CDR3 coding DNA: TGTGCCAGCAGTCGACCACGGGGGGGCGACACAGATACGCAGTATTTT.

This clonotype was observed many times. V is TRBV7-3 and J is TRBJ1-1; TRBD1 might be the D (6 bases). Per germline, CDR1 SGHTA and CDR2 FQGTGA. Trimming left V 1 base short and J 0 bases short, with 9 bases between. CDR3 length: 15 residues. The CDR3 reads CASSLMGGLNTEAFF. CDR3 bases: TGTGCCAGCAGCTTAATGGGGGGCTTGAACACTGAAGCTTTCTTT.

The CDR3 loop is CASSQVQSTRSPLHF. In DNA form, the CDR3 reads TGCGCCAGCAGCCAAGTTCAGTCAACCCGGTCACCCCTCCACTTT. This chain links TRBV4-3 with TRBJ1-6; D gene unclear. The CDR3 consists of 15 residues. Germline V gene data show CDR1 as LGHNA and CDR2 as YSLEER. V was trimmed by 1 base and J by 10 bases, leaving 14 bases between them.

The sample holds many counts of this clonotype. The chain joins TRBV6-1 to TRBJ1-2; a possible D gene is TRBD1 (5 bases). V dropped 7 bases and J dropped 4 bases, with 13 bases sitting between them. Germline values: CDR1 MNHNS, CDR2 SASEGT. The CDR3 sequence is 13 residues long. The CDR3 is CASNARGIYGYTF. In DNA form, the CDR3 reads TGTGCCAGCAACGCACGGGGGATCTATGGCTACACCTTC.

This clonotype was observed many times. The CDR3 region is CSARGRENQPQHF. Here the CDR3 DNA reads TGCAGTGCCAGGGGGCGGGAAAATCAGCCCCAGCATTTT. The chain recombines TRBV20-1 with TRBJ1-5, with 8 bases aligning to TRBD1. This CDR3 is built from 13 residues. V shed 6 bases, J shed 4 bases, and the junction held 5 bases outside the gene matches. In germline, CDR1 is DFQATT, CDR2 SNEGSKA (reference sequence).

In its sample, this clonotype was seen a few times. This chain joins TRBV6-4 and TRBJ1-6, with D tentatively TRBD1 (5 bases). The germline V gene has CDR1 MRHNA and CDR2 SNTAGT. The CDR3 length is 15 residues. The V end was cut by 5 bases, the J end by 6 bases, with 14 bases between. In DNA form, the CDR3 reads TGTGCCAGCAGTTCTTACAGGTTGGGTAATTCACCCCTCCACTTT. Protein: CASSSYRLGNSPLHF.

There are a few counts of this clonotype. J is TRBJ2-1 and V is TRBV27, with 11 nucleotides matching TRBD1. With V trimmed by 5 bases and J by 2 bases, 8 bases remained unmatched. Per germline, CDR1 MNHEY and CDR2 SMNVEV (reference sequence). The CDR3 consists of 17 residues. The CDR3 protein is CASSPRGTGGAYNEQFF. The CDR3 DNA follows: TGTGCCAGCAGTCCCCGAGGGACAGGGGGGGCCTACAATGAGCAGTTCTTC.

This clonotype was seen at least ten times. The chain employs TRBV27 and TRBJ1-2; D gene unclear. The germline V and J ends were trimmed by 0 bases and 0 bases, with 8 bases remaining between them. The CDR3 extends over 15 amino acids. CDR1 MNHEY and CDR2 SMNVEV come from the germline V gene (reference sequence). The CDR3 region has the DNA TGTGCCAGCAGTTTATCACCAGCCCCTAACTATGGCTACACCTTC. It encodes CASSLSPAPNYGYTF.

This clonotype showed up many times. The chain has TRBV28 and TRBJ2-7; D remains unclear. V was clipped by 6 bases and J by 7 bases, with 16 bases between them. Germline V gene data show CDR1 as MDHEN and CDR2 as SYDVKM. This CDR3 has 13 amino acids. The CDR3 nucleotides read TGTGCCAGCAGCCATCTCCGGTCCGGGGAGCAGTACTTC. As protein: CASSHLRSGEQYF.

About this clonotype: At one boundary the junction diverges from the germline segment, which might be a read error. The chain has TRBV18 and TRBJ2-2; D remains ambiguous. CDR3 size: 16 residues. CDR1 and CDR2 from the germline V gene are KGHSH and LQKENI. The CDR3 here is CASSPRRPANAGELFF. CDR3 nucleotides: TGTGCCAGCTCACCACGCAGGCCAGCGAACGCCGGGGAGCTGTTTTTT.

This clonotype was observed at least ten times. This rearrangement joins TRBV7-2 to TRBJ2-1; 13 positions match TRBD2. V lost 2 bases to trimming and J lost 3 bases; unmatched junction nucleotides: 7. The CDR3 is made up of 18 amino acids. Germline V CDR1 and CDR2: SGHTA, FQGNSA. CDR3: CASSLRLAGGEGYNEQFF. The CDR3 DNA follows: TGTGCCAGCAGCTTAAGACTAGCGGGAGGTGAGGGCTACAATGAGCAGTTCTTC.

Only a few counts were recorded for this clonotype. The chain combines TRBV6-2 or TRBV6-3 with TRBJ2-5; 11 nucleotides align to TRBD2. This CDR3 region has 15 residues. The V segment lost 6 bases and the J segment 4 bases; nucleotides outside the gene matches: 7. Germline V gene data show CDR1 as MNHEY and CDR2 as SVGEGT. CDR3 region: CASSSIAGGPETQYF. The DNA for the CDR3 is TGTGCCAGCAGCTCGATAGCGGGAGGGCCAGAGACCCAGTACTTC.

The chain employs TRBV4-1 and TRBJ2-3; no definite D call. Germline V gene sequence: CDR1 MGHRA, CDR2 YSYEKL. The CDR3 is 15 residues long. Trimming shortened V by 1 base and J by 3 bases, and 11 bases separated the two germline ends. The CDR3 sequence is CASSQVGVITDTQYF. In nucleotides, the CDR3 is TGCGCCAGCAGCCAAGTGGGCGTTATTACAGATACGCAGTATTTT.

The rearrangement joins TRBV6-1 to TRBJ2-7, with 8 nucleotides matching TRBD1. With 10 bases clipped from V and 3 bases from J, the junction kept 5 bases outside the gene matches. The CDR3 totals 12 residues. Germline V gives CDR1 MNHNS, CDR2 SASEGT. In nucleotides, the CDR3 is TGTGCCACACAAGACAGGGGCTACGAGCAGTACTTC. Translating it yields CATQDRGYEQYF.

V gene TRBV24-1 combines with J gene TRBJ2-3; D gene unclear. The CDR3 contains 12 residues. Between the trimmed V and J ends, which lost 5 bases and 4 bases, there was a span of 6 bases. From germline, CDR1 is KGHDR and CDR2 SFDVKD. The CDR3 region is CATSVGPDTQYF. The CDR3 nucleotides read TGTGCCACCAGTGTAGGCCCAGATACGCAGTATTTT.